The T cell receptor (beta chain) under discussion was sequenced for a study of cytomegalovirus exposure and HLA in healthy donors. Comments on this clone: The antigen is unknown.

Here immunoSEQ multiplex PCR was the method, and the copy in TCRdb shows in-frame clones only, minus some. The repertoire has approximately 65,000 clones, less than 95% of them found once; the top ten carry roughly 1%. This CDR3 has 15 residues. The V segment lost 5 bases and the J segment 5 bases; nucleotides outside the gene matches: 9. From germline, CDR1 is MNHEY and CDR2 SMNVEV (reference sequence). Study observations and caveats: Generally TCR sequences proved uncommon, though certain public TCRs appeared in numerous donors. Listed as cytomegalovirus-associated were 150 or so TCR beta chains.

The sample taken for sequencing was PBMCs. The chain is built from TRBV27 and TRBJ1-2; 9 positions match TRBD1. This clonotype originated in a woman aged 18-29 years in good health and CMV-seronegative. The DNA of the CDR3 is TGTGCCAGCAGTCCGTGGACAGGGGTGGGGTATGGCTACACCTTC. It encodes CASSPWTGVGYGYTF.